This T cell receptor (beta chain) was retrieved from a study of molecular identifiers for immune sequencing clone quantification. The CDR3 has 16 amino acids. V was shortened by 5 bases and J by 0 bases, with 15 bases between the two germline ends. The germline gives CDR1 SGHTA, CDR2 FQGNSA. This clonotype was found many times. Previously described methods and listed TCR primers were employed for the bulk TCR libraries. TCRdb itself ran the PCR reads through MiXCR, one entry per CDR3 protein. This repertoire shows about 640,000 distinct CDR3 sequences, 20% found once; its top ten account for 0.75% to 0.95%.

The chain joins TRBV7-2 to TRBJ2-3; D unresolved. The TCR originated in a human donor in good health. Some libraries in this study had Jurkat cell RNA spiked in. Sequencing was carried out using naive CD8+ T cells from blood, with Jurkat cell RNA spiked in. Subset specified: FACS-sorted CD8+CD4-CCR7+CD45RA+ naive T cells. The CDR3 here is CASSPRVLLSTDTQYF. The DNA for the CDR3 is TGTGCCAGCAGCCCAAGGGTTCTTCTTAGCACAGATACGCAGTATTTT.